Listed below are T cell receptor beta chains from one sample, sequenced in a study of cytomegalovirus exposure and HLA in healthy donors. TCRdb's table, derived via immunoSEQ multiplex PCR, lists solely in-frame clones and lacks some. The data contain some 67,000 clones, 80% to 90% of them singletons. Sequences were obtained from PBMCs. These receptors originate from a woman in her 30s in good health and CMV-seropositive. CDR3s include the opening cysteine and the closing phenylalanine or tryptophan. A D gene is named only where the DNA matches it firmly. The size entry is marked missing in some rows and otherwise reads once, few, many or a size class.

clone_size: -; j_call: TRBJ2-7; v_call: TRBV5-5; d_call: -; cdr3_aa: CASSLAGSEVGQYF; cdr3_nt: TGTGCCAGCAGCTTGGCCGGGTCGGAGGTCGGGCAGTACTTC
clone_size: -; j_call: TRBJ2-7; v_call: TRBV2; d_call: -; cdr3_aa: CASSDRANEQYF; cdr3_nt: TGTGCCAGCAGTGACAGAGCGAACGAGCAGTACTTC
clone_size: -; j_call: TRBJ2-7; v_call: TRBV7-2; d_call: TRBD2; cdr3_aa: CASSLGLAGRYEQYF; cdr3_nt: TGTGCCAGCAGCTTAGGTCTAGCGGGAAGATACGAGCAGTACTTC
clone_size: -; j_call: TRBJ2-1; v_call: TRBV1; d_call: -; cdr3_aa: CTSSQVRGGRKGSYNEQFF; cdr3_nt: TGCACCAGCAGCCAAGTGCGAGGCGGGAGGAAGGGATCCTACAATGAGCAGTTCTTC
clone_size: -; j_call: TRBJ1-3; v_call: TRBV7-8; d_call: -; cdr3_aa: CASSLAGGNTIYF; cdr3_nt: TGTGCCAGCAGCTTAGCTGGGGGGAACACCATATATTTT
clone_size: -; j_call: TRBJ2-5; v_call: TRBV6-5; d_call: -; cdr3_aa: CASSFGFGGETQYF; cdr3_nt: TGTGCCAGCAGTTTTGGGTTTGGGGGGGAGACCCAGTACTTC
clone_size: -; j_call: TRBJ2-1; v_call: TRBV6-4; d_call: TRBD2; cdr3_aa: CASSEESGRDEQFF; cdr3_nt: TGTGCCAGCAGTGAAGAGAGCGGGAGGGATGAGCAGTTCTTC
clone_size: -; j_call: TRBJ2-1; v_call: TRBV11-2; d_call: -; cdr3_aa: CASSLDRGPYNEQFF; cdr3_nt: TGTGCCAGCAGCTTAGACAGGGGACCCTACAATGAGCAGTTCTTC
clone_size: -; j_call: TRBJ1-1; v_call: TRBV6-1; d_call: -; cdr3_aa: CASQRNTEAFF; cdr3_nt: TGTGCCAGCCAGCGGAACACTGAAGCTTTCTTT
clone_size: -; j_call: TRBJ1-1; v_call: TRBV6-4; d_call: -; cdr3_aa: CASSASPGNTEAFF; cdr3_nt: TGTGCCAGCAGTGCTTCCCCGGGGAACACTGAAGCTTTCTTT
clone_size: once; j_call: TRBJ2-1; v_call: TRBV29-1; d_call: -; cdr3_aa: CSVLNGAGNEQFF; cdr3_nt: TGCAGCGTTCTAAATGGGGCAGGAAATGAGCAGTTCTTC
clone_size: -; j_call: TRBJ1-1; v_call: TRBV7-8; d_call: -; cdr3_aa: CASSRYSRQSRNTEAFF; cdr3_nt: TGTGCCAGCAGCCGCTACTCAAGGCAGTCTAGGAACACTGAAGCTTTCTTT
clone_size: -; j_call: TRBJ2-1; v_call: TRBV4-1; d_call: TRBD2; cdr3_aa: CASSQPRLSSGSSYNEQFF; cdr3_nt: TGCGCCAGCAGCCAGCCCCGACTATCTAGCGGGAGTTCCTACAATGAGCAGTTCTTC
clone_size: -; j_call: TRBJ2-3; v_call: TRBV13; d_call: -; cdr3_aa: CASSPGIPTDTQYF; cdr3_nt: TGTGCCAGCAGCCCCGGGATCCCCACAGATACGCAGTATTTT
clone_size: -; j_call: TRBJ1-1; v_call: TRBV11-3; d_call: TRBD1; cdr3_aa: CASSLTGVTEAFF; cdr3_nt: TGTGCCAGCAGCTTGACAGGGGTTACTGAAGCTTTCTTT
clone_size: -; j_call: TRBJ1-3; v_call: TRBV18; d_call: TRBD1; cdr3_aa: CASSLRTGGAAGNTIYF; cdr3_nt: TGTGCCAGCTCACTACGAACAGGGGGCGCAGCTGGAAACACCATATATTTT
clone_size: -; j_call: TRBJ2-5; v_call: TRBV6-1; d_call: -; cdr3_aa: CASSEYGLRGTQETQYF; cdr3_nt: TGTGCCAGCAGTGAATACGGGTTAAGGGGGACGCAAGAGACCCAGTACTTC
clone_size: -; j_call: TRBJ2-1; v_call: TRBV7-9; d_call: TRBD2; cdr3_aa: CASSLTPQREHRNEQFF; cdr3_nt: TGTGCCAGCAGCTTAACTCCCCAGCGGGAGCACAGGAATGAGCAGTTCTTC
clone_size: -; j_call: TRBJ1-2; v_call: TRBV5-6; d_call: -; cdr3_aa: CASSSRLQTRIYGYTF; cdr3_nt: TGTGCCAGCAGCTCTAGACTTCAGACCCGTATCTATGGCTACACCTTC
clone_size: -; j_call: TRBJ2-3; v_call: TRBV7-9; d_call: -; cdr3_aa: CASKHRTAGTFDTQYF; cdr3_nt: TGTGCCAGCAAACACAGGACAGCGGGGACGTTCGATACGCAGTATTTT
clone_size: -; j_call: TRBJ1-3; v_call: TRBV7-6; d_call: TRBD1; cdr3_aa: CASSTGGLWDTIYF; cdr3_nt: TGTGCCAGCAGCACAGGGGGGTTATGGGACACCATATATTTT
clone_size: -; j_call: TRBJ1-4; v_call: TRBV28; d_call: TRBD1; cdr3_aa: CASSLTGTGAKLFF; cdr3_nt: TGTGCCAGCAGCCTAACCGGGACAGGGGCGAAACTGTTTTTT
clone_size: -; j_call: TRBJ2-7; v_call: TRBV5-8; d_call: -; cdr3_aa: CASSLESGGTLGEQYF; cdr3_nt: TGTGCCAGCAGCTTAGAGTCGGGCGGGACTCTGGGTGAGCAGTACTTC
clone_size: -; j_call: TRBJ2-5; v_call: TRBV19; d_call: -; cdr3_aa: CASSIGSQAQETQYF; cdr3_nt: TGTGCCAGTAGTATAGGAAGCCAGGCCCAAGAGACCCAGTACTTC
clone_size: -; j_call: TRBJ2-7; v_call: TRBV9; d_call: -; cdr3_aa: CASSIGSGQNYEQYF; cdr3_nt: TGTGCCAGCAGCATCGGAAGTGGACAGAATTACGAGCAGTACTTC
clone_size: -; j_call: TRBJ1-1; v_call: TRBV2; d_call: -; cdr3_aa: CASSPSVNTEAFF; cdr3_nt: TGTGCCAGCAGTCCGTCCGTGAACACTGAAGCTTTCTTT
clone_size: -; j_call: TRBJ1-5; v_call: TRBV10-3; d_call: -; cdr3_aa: CAISSGGNSNQPQHF; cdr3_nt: TGTGCCATCAGCTCTGGGGGGAACAGCAATCAGCCCCAGCATTTT
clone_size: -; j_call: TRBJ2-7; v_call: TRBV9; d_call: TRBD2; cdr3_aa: CASSVGVAGVTEQYF; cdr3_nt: TGTGCCAGCAGCGTAGGGGTAGCGGGCGTAACCGAGCAGTACTTC
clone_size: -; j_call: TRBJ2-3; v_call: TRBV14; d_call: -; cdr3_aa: CASSHTATQYF; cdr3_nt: TGTGCCAGCAGCCACACAGCTACGCAGTATTTT
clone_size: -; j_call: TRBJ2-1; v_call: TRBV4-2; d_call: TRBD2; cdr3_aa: CASSLSRGLAGGRAYNEQFF; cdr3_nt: TGTGCCAGCAGCCTCAGCCGGGGACTAGCGGGAGGAAGGGCCTACAATGAGCAGTTCTTC
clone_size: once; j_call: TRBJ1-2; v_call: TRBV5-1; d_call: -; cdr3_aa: CASSPGDLDYGYTF; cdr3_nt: TGCGCCAGCAGCCCAGGGGATTTGGACTATGGCTACACCTTC
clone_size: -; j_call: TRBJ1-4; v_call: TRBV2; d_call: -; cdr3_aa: CASSGGGLNEKLFF; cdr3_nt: TGTGCCAGCAGCGGGGGGGGCCTTAATGAAAAACTGTTTTTT
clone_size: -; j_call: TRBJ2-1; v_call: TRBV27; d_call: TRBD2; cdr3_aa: CASSARDRGPGTSGVSYNEQFF; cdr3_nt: TGTGCCAGCAGTGCCCGGGACAGGGGCCCCGGGACTAGCGGGGTCTCCTACAATGAGCAGTTCTTC
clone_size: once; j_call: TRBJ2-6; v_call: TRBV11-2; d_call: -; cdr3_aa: CASSPVGSSGANVLTF; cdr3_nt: TGTGCCAGCAGCCCGGTTGGTTCGTCTGGGGCCAACGTCCTGACTTTC
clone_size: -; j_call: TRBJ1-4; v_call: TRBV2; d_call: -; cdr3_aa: CASSESSGEKLFF; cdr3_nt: TGTGCCAGCAGTGAAAGCTCGGGAGAAAAACTGTTTTTT
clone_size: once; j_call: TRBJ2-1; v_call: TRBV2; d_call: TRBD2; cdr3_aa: CASSEDVFWASGIYNEQFF; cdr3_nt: TGTGCCAGCAGTGAAGATGTGTTTTGGGCTAGCGGAATCTACAATGAGCAGTTCTTC
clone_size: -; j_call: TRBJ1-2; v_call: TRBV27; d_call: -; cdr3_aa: CASSLTQTNNYGYTF; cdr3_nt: TGTGCCAGCAGTTTAACTCAGACTAATAACTATGGCTACACCTTC
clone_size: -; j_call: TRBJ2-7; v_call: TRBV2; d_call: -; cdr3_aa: CASSDGSEQYF; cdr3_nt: TGTGCCAGCAGTGACGGGAGCGAGCAGTACTTC
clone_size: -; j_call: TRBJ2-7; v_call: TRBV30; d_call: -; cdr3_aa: CAWNQGGEQYF; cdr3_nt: TGTGCCTGGAACCAGGGCGGCGAGCAGTACTTC
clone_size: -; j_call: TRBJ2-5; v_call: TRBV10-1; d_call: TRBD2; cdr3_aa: CASRLVRLAGGETQYF; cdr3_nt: TGCGCCAGCAGACTGGTGAGACTAGCGGGAGGAGAGACCCAGTACTTC